This T cell receptor (beta chain) was sequenced during a study of T cell changes during pregnancy in multiple sclerosis. The CDR3 spans 12 residues. Germline CDR1 reads MNHEY; CDR2 reads SVGAGI. V was clipped by 6 bases and J by 4 bases, with 7 bases between them. TCRdb keeps only in-frame clones here, not all; method: immunoSEQ multiplex PCR. The sample shows approximately 93,000 clones, about 91% of them seen only once. The source is a female donor in good health, enrolled as a control in a pregnancy study. J is TRBJ1-5 and V is TRBV6-5; possibly TRBD1 for D (6 bases). Sequenced here: peripheral blood, sampled in the first trimester of pregnancy. The chain's CDR3 is CASRQGNQPQHF. CDR3 nucleotides: TGTGCCAGCAGACAGGGTAATCAGCCCCAGCATTTT.